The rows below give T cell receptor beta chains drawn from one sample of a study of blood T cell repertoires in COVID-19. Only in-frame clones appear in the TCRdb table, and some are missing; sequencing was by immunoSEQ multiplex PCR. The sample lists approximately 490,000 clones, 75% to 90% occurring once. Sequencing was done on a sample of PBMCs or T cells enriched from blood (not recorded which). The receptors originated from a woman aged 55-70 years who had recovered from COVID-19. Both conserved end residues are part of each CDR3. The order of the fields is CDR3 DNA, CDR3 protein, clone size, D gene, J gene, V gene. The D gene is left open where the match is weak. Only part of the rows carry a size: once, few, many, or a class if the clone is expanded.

TGTGCCACCAGTGACCCGGGACAGGGAGCCATCAATGAGCAGTTCTTC,CATSDPGQGAINEQFF,NA,TRBD1,TRBJ2-1,TRBV24-1
TGTGCCAGCTCCCGACGCGATGGAGGCGCTGAAGCTTTCTTT,CASSRRDGGAEAFF,NA,NA,TRBJ1-1,TRBV5-5
TGTGCTAGTGGTTTGGACAACCCCACATTAGCCAAAAACATTCAGTACTTC,CASGLDNPTLAKNIQYF,once,NA,TRBJ2-4,TRBV12-5
TGTGCCAGCAGGAAGGGAGCGGGGGGGACAGATACGCAGTATTTT,CASRKGAGGTDTQYF,NA,TRBD2,TRBJ2-3,TRBV6-5
TGTGCCAGCAGCCACGAACAGGGCTATGAGCAGTTCTTC,CASSHEQGYEQFF,NA,NA,TRBJ2-1,TRBV3-1/TRBV3-2
TGCGCCAGCAGTTCCCGAGGTACGTCGAACACTGAAGCTTTCTTT,CASSSRGTSNTEAFF,NA,NA,TRBJ1-1,TRBV5-1
TGTGCCAGTAGCAGGGGGCTATTCGGGACCCGAGGAGACACCATATATTTT,CASSRGLFGTRGDTIYF,NA,TRBD1,TRBJ1-3,TRBV19
TGTGCCAGCAGCTCCGTGGTCAGTACAGATACGCAGTATTTT,CASSSVVSTDTQYF,NA,NA,TRBJ2-3,TRBV6-5
TGCGCCAGCAGCTTTGAGGCGGGGGCCGAGCAATCTGCTTTCTTT,CASSFEAGAEQSAFF,NA,NA,TRBJ1-1,TRBV5-1
TGTGCCAGCAGCCTTGGGGGGACCCGAGATACGCAGTATTTT,CASSLGGTRDTQYF,NA,NA,TRBJ2-3,TRBV28
TGTGCCAGCAGCTTTGAGTCGTACAATGAGCAGTTCTTC,CASSFESYNEQFF,NA,NA,TRBJ2-1,TRBV11-2
TGTGCCAGCAGTGAAAGGGGACAGGTTGTGACCCAGTACTTC,CASSERGQVVTQYF,few,TRBD1,TRBJ2-5,TRBV25-1
TGTGCCAGCAGCGTAGAGGGGACCTACAATGAGCAGTTCTTC,CASSVEGTYNEQFF,NA,NA,TRBJ2-1,TRBV9
TGTGCCAGCAGCTTAGATCGGAGCAATGAGCAGTTCTTC,CASSLDRSNEQFF,NA,NA,TRBJ2-1,TRBV11-2
TGTGCCAGTAGCGACAGATACGAAGAGACCCAGTACTTC,CASSDRYEETQYF,NA,NA,TRBJ2-5,TRBV19
TGTGCCAGTAGTGGGGACAGGTATAGCAATCAGCCCCAGCATTTT,CASSGDRYSNQPQHF,once,TRBD1,TRBJ1-5,TRBV19
TGCAGCGTAGAGGGCAGGACCTACAATGAGCAGTTCTTC,CSVEGRTYNEQFF,NA,NA,TRBJ2-1,TRBV29-1
TGTGCCAGCCAGGGTTTCAATGAGCAGTTCTTC,CASQGFNEQFF,NA,NA,TRBJ2-1,TRBV10-3
TGTGCCAGCAGCGGGACAGGGGGCACAGATACGCAGTATTTT,CASSGTGGTDTQYF,NA,TRBD1,TRBJ2-3,TRBV5-5
TGTGCCATCAGTGCCGAAGCGACAGGGAGCGGCTACACCTTC,CAISAEATGSGYTF,few,TRBD1,TRBJ1-2,TRBV10-3
TGTGCCACCAGCAACAGGGGGCCAACTAATGAAAAACTGTTTTTT,CATSNRGPTNEKLFF,NA,TRBD1,TRBJ1-4,TRBV15
TGTGCCACCCGGGGGGCTGGTACTGGGGCCAACGTCCTGACTTTC,CATRGAGTGANVLTF,NA,NA,TRBJ2-6,TRBV6-5
TGTGCCAGCAGCACCCATGGGGCTCTCAACACAGATACGCAGTATTTT,CASSTHGALNTDTQYF,NA,NA,TRBJ2-3,TRBV7-8
TGTGCTAGTGGTTTTAGGGGGGACAGGGGAGTCAGGAACACTGAAGCTTTCTTT,CASGFRGDRGVRNTEAFF,NA,TRBD1,TRBJ1-1,TRBV12-5
TGCGCCAGCAGCTTGTTTCGGGGGAGCAGTGAAGCTTTCTTT,CASSLFRGSSEAFF,NA,NA,TRBJ1-1,TRBV5-1
TGCGCCAGCATGGGCAGGTCCCCAACTAGGAACACTGAAGCTTTCTTT,CASMGRSPTRNTEAFF,NA,NA,TRBJ1-1,TRBV10-2
TGCGCCAGCAGCCAAGTTCAGGGACTAGCGGGGGTCAATGAGCAGTTCTTC,CASSQVQGLAGVNEQFF,NA,TRBD2,TRBJ2-1,TRBV4-1